This T cell receptor (beta chain) was retrieved from a study of blood T cells in healthy people across ages. It was with a sample-barcoded 5' primer and a J-beta primer mix that a second PCR of roughly 7 to 12 cycles was run. TCRdb re-derived calls from the 5' RACE reads in MiXCR, one entry per CDR3 protein. This sample has 1.5 million to 2 million distinct CDR3 sequences; roughly two fifths occur once, and the top ten carry 20% to 25%. V shed 4 bases and J shed 3 bases, with 12 bases lying between them. Germline V gene data show CDR1 as KGHDR and CDR2 as SFDVKD. CDR3 length equals 15 residues. The sample comprised blood. The origin of this receptor is a human donor in good health. The chain employs TRBV24-1 and TRBJ2-1, with D perhaps given as TRBD1 or TRBD2 (5 bases each). The CDR3 region has the DNA TGTGCCACCAGTGAGTCCGGGACCTTCTACAATGAGCAGTTCTTC. As protein: CATSESGTFYNEQFF.